This entry describes one T cell receptor beta chain. Antigen specificity is unknown. The record originates from a study of shared clonotypes between healthy human individuals. Study background: The donor pool was made up of two women and a few men aged 18 to 49.

A CD45RA+ naive subset and a CD45RA-negative memory subset were split from CD4+ cells. Overall study findings and caveats: The study found roughly 5.3% of naive CD4 clonotypes shared across a few donors.

The CDR3 covers 17 residues. The J segment lost 5 bases and the V segment lost 6 bases, leaving 13 bases of the junction unmatched. Germline values: CDR1 SQVTM, CDR2 ANQGSEA. Authors' analysis steps: Junction-only immunoSEQ data arrived without quality scores, meaning filtering differed. The protocol was immunoSEQ multiplex PCR, while the TCRdb copy is restricted to in-frame clones and leaves out a portion. The V and J calls and clone size are taken from that table; D and trimming were inferred from the DNA. The table has around 340,000 clones, roughly 70% seen once; the top ten hold 8% to 13%. Sequenced material: memory CD4+ T cells sorted from blood. Subset meaning: CD45RA-negative fraction. This rearrangement joins TRBV29-1 to TRBJ2-3, with 14 bases aligning to TRBD2. The clonotype was recovered from a man in his thirties or forties in good health. CDR3 loop: CSVGGTSGRVSLDTQYF. The CDR3 DNA reads TGCAGCGTCGGTGGGACTAGCGGGAGAGTCTCCTTAGATACGCAGTATTTT.